These T cell receptor beta chains were read from a single sample in a study of regulatory T cells in long-lasting Graves disease. Each CDR3 protein is one row after TCRdb ran MiXCR on the multiplex PCR reads. This sample has 580,000 or so distinct CDR3 sequences, with around 15% found just once. The sample was also linked to a second study, of T cells in Graves' hyperthyroidism and ophthalmopathy.

The sequences come from peripheral blood mononuclear cells (PBMCs), collected at new diagnosis, from a patient treated with antithyroid drugs. The receptors here all came from a man in his late teens or twenties with Graves disease. Each CDR3 is given without its conserved first and last residue.

v_gene	len	j_gene	CDR3aa
TRBV2	14	TRBJ2-5	ASSANVGRGTETQY
TRBV12-3/TRBV12-4	10	TRBJ2-7	ASSPQHYEQY
TRBV30	12	TRBJ2-7	AWRGLAEDYEQY
TRBV20-1	10	TRBJ1-2	SASDLNYGYT
TRBV7-9	12	TRBJ2-1	ASSSTGLDNEQF
TRBV12-3/TRBV12-4	10	TRBJ2-7	ASSLTSVHQY
TRBV2	13	TRBJ1-5	ASRPSRVGNQPQH
TRBV29-1	12	TRBJ2-1	SVEARNWGYEQF
TRBV30	13	TRBJ2-3	AWRVAGHLTDTQY
TRBV7-8	12	TRBJ2-7	ASSLGGTGYEQY
TRBV18	12	TRBJ1-1	ASSPPYPNTEAF
TRBV11-2	14	TRBJ2-7	ASSLRLAGGGGEQY
TRBV19	14	TRBJ2-3	ASSTLDGQITDTQY
TRBV28	13	TRBJ2-1	ASSLGTGGRGEQF
TRBV27	11	TRBJ2-7	ASSMLANYEQY
TRBV27	12	TRBJ1-2	ASSLGGPYYGYT
TRBV15	13	TRBJ2-7	ATSRTGRGPYEQY
TRBV10-3	16	TRBJ2-4	AISESPAAQSRSNIQY
TRBV5-5	10	TRBJ2-3	ASSLYADTQY
TRBV29-1	12	TRBJ1-2	SVLTADSRYGYT
TRBV7-6	12	TRBJ2-7	ASGPREGRYEQY
TRBV2	16	TRBJ2-1	ASSERLAGGPEDNEQF
TRBV29-1	11	TRBJ1-3	SVGLRQTNTIY
TRBV18	11	TRBJ2-7	ASSPQGIDEQY
TRBV20-1	10	TRBJ1-1	SALGGDTEAF
TRBV20-1	11	TRBJ2-7	SARGGLLYEQY
TRBV6-1	11	TRBJ2-1	ASSQGPYNEQF
TRBV19	12	TRBJ1-1	ASTLDRVNTEAF
TRBV12-3/TRBV12-4	13	TRBJ2-1	ASSLVGRSYNEQF
TRBV20-1	12	TRBJ2-3	SETSGRGTDTQY
TRBV11-2	12	TRBJ2-7	ASTLFTPPYEQY
TRBV5-1	10	TRBJ2-1	ASSLDSDEQF
TRBV20-1	13	TRBJ2-7	SARDLSDKPYEQY
TRBV18	13	TRBJ1-2	ASSPQNRQGGGYT